Sequencing of this TCR beta chain was carried out in a study of long-term antiretroviral therapy in people with HIV. The CDR3 covers 14 residues. The germline V gene has CDR1 SGHNT and CDR2 YENEEA. V dropped 2 bases and J dropped 6 bases, with 10 bases sitting between them. A remark on this clone: Its specificity is unknown.

The assay used was immunoSEQ (version v3.0), run at survey level. A per-sample goal of about 35,000-55,000 T-cell genomes was targeted by sequencing. TCRdb's table, derived via immunoSEQ multiplex PCR, lists solely in-frame clones and lacks some. The sample includes approximately 20,000 clones, approximately 88% of them seen just once. Study-level results: Collection spanned 2004 to 2017; ART regimens may be less effective than current ones.

V gene TRBV11-3 combines with J gene TRBJ2-2; D is unresolved. Sequencing was performed on unsorted PBMCs, taken 0.9 years after starting antiretroviral therapy. The clonotype comes from a man younger than 35 with HIV. The DNA of the CDR3 is TGTGCCAGCAGCTTAAATTTCGTCGCCGGGGAGCTGTTTTTT. It is translated as CASSLNFVAGELFF.